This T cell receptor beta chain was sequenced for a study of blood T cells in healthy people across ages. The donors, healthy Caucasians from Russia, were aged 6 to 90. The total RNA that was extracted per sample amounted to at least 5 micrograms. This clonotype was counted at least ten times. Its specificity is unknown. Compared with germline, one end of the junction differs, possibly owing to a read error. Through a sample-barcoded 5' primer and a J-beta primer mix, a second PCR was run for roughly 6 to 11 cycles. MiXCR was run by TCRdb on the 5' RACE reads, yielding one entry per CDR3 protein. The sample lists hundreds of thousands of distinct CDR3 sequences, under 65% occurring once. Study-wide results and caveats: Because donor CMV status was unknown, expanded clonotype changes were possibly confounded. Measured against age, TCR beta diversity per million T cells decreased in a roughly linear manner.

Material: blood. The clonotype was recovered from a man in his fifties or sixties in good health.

The CDR3 region is CASSLLETQYF. The CDR3, as DNA: TGCGCCAGCAGCTTGTTAGAGACCCAGTACTTC. The chain uses TRBV12-3 or TRBV12-4 and TRBJ2-5; the D is unclear. The CDR3 is made up of 11 amino acids.